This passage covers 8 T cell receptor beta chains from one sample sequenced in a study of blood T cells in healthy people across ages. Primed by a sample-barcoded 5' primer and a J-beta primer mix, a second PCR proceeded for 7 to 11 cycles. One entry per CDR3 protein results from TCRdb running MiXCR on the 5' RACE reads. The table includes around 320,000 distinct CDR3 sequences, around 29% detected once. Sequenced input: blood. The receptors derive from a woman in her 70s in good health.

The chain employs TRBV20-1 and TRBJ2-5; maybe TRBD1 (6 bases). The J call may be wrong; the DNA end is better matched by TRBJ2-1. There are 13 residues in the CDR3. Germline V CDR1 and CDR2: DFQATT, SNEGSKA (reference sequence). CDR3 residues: CSASWGQKNEQFF. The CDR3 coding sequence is TGCAGTGCTAGTTGGGGACAAAAGAATGAGCAGTTCTTC.

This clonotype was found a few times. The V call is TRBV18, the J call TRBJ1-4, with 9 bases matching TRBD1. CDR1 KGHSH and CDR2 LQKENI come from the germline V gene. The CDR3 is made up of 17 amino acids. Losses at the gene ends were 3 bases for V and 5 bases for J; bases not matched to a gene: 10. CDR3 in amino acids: CASSPFTPGQGNEKLFF. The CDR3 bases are TGTGCCAGCTCACCGTTTACCCCGGGACAGGGAAATGAAAAACTGTTTTTT.

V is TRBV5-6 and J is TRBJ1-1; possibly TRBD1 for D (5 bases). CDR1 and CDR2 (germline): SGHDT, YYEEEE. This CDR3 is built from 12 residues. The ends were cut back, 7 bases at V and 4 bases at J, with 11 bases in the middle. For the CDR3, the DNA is TGTGCCAGCCGCTCTGGGGGCACTGAAGCTTTCTTT. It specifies CASRSGGTEAFF.

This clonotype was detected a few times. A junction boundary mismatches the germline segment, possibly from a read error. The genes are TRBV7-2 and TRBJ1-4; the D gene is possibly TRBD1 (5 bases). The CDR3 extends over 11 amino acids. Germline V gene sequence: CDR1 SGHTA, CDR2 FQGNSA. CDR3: CASSLGGAAVF. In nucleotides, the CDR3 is TGTGCCAGCAGCCTCGGCGGGGCAGCTGTTTTT.

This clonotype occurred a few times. In nucleotides, the CDR3 is TGCAGTGCTAGAGATGGGCGGGGATTGGATACGCAGTATTTT. It yields the protein CSARDGRGLDTQYF. The chain employs TRBV20-1 and TRBJ2-3; tentatively, D is TRBD2 (6 bases). V was shortened by 0 bases and J by 6 bases, with 13 bases between the two germline ends. Looked up from germline, CDR1 is DFQATT and CDR2 is SNEGSKA (reference sequence). The CDR3 runs to 14 residues.

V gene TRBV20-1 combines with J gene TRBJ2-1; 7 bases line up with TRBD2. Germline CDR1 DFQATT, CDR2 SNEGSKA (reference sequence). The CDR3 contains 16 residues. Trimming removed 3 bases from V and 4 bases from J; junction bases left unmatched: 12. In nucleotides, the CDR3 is TGCAGTGCTAGCCCCCGGGGTAGCGGGTCTTACAATGAGCAGTTCTTC. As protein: CSASPRGSGSYNEQFF.

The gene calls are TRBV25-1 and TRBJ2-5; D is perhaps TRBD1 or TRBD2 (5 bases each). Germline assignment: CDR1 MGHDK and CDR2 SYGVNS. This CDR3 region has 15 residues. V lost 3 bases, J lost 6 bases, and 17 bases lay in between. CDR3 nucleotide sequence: TGTGCCAGCAGTGACCACGTACGGGGCATGCAGACCCAGTACTTC. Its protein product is CASSDHVRGMQTQYF.

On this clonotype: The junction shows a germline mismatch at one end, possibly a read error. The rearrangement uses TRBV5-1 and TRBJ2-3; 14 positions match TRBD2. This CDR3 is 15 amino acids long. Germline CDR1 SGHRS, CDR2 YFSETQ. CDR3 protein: CASSPIPGLAGATNF. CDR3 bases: TGCGCCAGCAGCCCAATACCGGGACTAGCGGGAGCGACCAATTTT.